A selection of T cell receptor beta chains follows, all from one sample in a study of beta chain features in type 1 diabetes. Profiled with immunoSEQ multiplex PCR; TCRdb holds only in-frame clones, not every one. The table has about 200,000 clones, approximately 10% seen once; the top ten hold 1% to 1.5%. Sequenced: central memory CD4+ T cells from blood. The receptors come from a man younger than 30 in good health. Each CDR3 is given with its conserved first and last residue. The D gene is left open where the match is weak. Expanded clones get a size class; other rows say once, few or many, or leave the size out.

D gene,V gene,J gene,clone size,CDR3 protein,CDR3 DNA
NA,TRBV9,TRBJ2-1,NA,CASSVVGANEQFF,TGTGCCAGCAGCGTAGTGGGTGCAAATGAGCAGTTCTTC
TRBD1,TRBV28,TRBJ2-7,NA,CASSLGDRVDEQYF,TGTGCCAGCAGTTTAGGGGACAGGGTCGATGAGCAGTACTTC
NA,TRBV2,TRBJ1-5,NA,CASRENREINQPQHF,TGTGCCAGCAGAGAGAATAGGGAAATCAATCAGCCCCAGCATTTT
NA,TRBV11-3,TRBJ2-5,NA,CASSQGGSETQYF,TGTGCCAGCAGTCAGGGGGGCTCGGAGACCCAGTACTTC
NA,TRBV7-6,TRBJ1-5,few,CASSLWGDGNQPQHF,TGTGCCAGCAGCTTGTGGGGGGACGGGAATCAGCCCCAGCATTTT
TRBD2,TRBV7-2,TRBJ2-3,few,CASSLGLAGEATDTQYF,TGTGCCAGCAGCCTGGGACTAGCGGGAGAAGCCACAGATACGCAGTATTTT
NA,TRBV6-1,TRBJ1-5,NA,CASRLTGFNQPQHF,TGTGCCAGCAGATTGACAGGCTTCAATCAGCCCCAGCATTTT
TRBD1,TRBV29-1,TRBJ2-2,few,CSVEDRGRTGELFF,TGCAGCGTTGAGGACAGGGGGCGAACCGGGGAGCTGTTTTTT
TRBD1,TRBV7-2,TRBJ2-3,NA,CASSSDRTSTDTQYF,TGTGCCAGCAGCTCGGACAGGACTAGCACAGATACGCAGTATTTT
TRBD1,TRBV30,TRBJ1-3,NA,CAWSEDRGYTIYF,TGTGCCTGGAGCGAAGACAGGGGCTACACCATATATTTT
NA,TRBV9,TRBJ2-5,NA,CASSVAGKLQETQYF,TGTGCCAGCAGCGTAGCTGGCAAACTCCAAGAGACCCAGTACTTC
TRBD1,TRBV9,TRBJ2-7,NA,CASSPGQGTYEQYF,TGTGCCAGCAGCCCCGGACAGGGGACCTACGAGCAGTACTTC
TRBD1,TRBV5-1,TRBJ2-2,NA,CASQTGIVDTGELFF,TGCGCCAGCCAGACAGGGATAGTTGACACCGGGGAGCTGTTTTTT
TRBD2,TRBV7-9,TRBJ2-1,NA,CASSTGTSGAEQFF,TGTGCCAGCAGCACCGGGACTAGCGGGGCCGAGCAGTTCTTC
NA,TRBV11-2,TRBJ1-3,few,CASSLSGNTIYF,TGTGCCAGCAGCTTATCAGGAAACACCATATATTTT
NA,TRBV29-1,TRBJ2-7,many,CSVEERGSYEQYF,TGCAGCGTTGAAGAGAGAGGCTCCTACGAGCAGTACTTC
NA,TRBV19,TRBJ2-1,many,CASSITGNEQFF,TGTGCCAGTAGTATAACAGGAAATGAGCAGTTCTTC
NA,TRBV7-8,TRBJ1-2,NA,CASSLDGGANYGYTF,TGTGCCAGCAGCTTGGACGGAGGAGCTAACTATGGCTACACCTTC
TRBD1,TRBV30,TRBJ2-3,few,CAWAPGGGEDTQYF,TGTGCCTGGGCCCCAGGGGGCGGGGAAGATACGCAGTATTTT
NA,TRBV5-1,TRBJ2-5,NA,CASSDPQETQYF,TGCGCCAGCAGCGACCCCCAAGAGACCCAGTACTTC
NA,TRBV20-1,TRBJ2-7,NA,CSVRTAYEQYF,TGCAGTGTTAGGACCGCCTACGAGCAGTACTTC
NA,TRBV30,TRBJ2-1,NA,CACPEGSRGNYNEQFF,TGTGCCTGCCCGGAGGGAAGTCGAGGAAACTACAATGAGCAGTTCTTC
TRBD1,TRBV28,TRBJ2-7,NA,CASSRDRDSYEQYF,TGTGCCAGCAGTCGGGACAGGGACTCCTACGAGCAGTACTTC
NA,TRBV5-6,TRBJ2-1,NA,CASSRRGGTNEQFF,TGTGCCAGCAGCCGCAGGGGAGGGACCAATGAGCAGTTCTTC
TRBD1,TRBV10-3,TRBJ2-3,NA,CAIRLGTGVTDTQYF,TGTGCCATCAGATTAGGGACAGGAGTAACGGATACGCAGTATTTT
NA,TRBV7-3,TRBJ1-5,NA,CASSLSLGQPQHF,TGTGCCAGCAGCTTAAGCTTGGGCCAGCCCCAGCATTTT
NA,TRBV7-2,TRBJ2-6,many,CASSWKVPRSGANVLTF,TGTGCCAGCAGCTGGAAGGTTCCCCGCTCTGGGGCCAACGTCCTGACTTTC
NA,TRBV28,TRBJ2-7,few,CASSSNRRWGSYEQYF,TGTGCCAGCAGTTCTAACCGCAGGTGGGGCTCCTACGAGCAGTACTTC
TRBD1,TRBV30,TRBJ1-4,NA,CAWSGPRTGGNEKLFF,TGTGCCTGGAGTGGGCCCAGGACAGGGGGTAATGAAAAACTGTTTTTT